This is a list of T cell receptor beta chains from one sample in a study of T cells in tumors after PD-1 blockade. Assay used: immunoSEQ multiplex PCR; TCRdb lists only in-frame clones, some missing. The sample carries about 33,000 clones, more than 70% recorded once. This sample comprised PBMCs, obtained before anti-PD-1 treatment. The receptors shown here come from a human donor with basal cell carcinoma. CDR3s leave out the opening cysteine and the closing phenylalanine or tryptophan.

v_gene: TRBV20-1
CDR3aa: SATEAF

v_gene: TRBV9
CDR3aa: ASSPQGTGVDEQY

v_gene: TRBV2
CDR3aa: ASDLGGMNTEAF

v_gene: TRBV2
CDR3aa: ASKDRFSFNYGYT

v_gene: TRBV28
CDR3aa: ASSLSGGLNEQY

v_gene: TRBV29-1
CDR3aa: SVSAYTEAF

v_gene: TRBV5-1
CDR3aa: ASSLVGKTKLSMNTEAF

v_gene: TRBV5-4
CDR3aa: ASSLPGQGKNRQF

v_gene: TRBV6-5
CDR3aa: ANRKPGTYNYGYT

v_gene: TRBV18
CDR3aa: ASSPGTSGTYEQY

v_gene: TRBV6-5
CDR3aa: ASSPLAGGTDTQY

v_gene: TRBV7-8
CDR3aa: ATTGTGSPETQY

v_gene: TRBV19
CDR3aa: ASSISRSGANVLT

v_gene: TRBV7-2
CDR3aa: ASSARLAGGTRKNIQY

v_gene: TRBV4-3
CDR3aa: ASTGGLYTGELF

v_gene: TRBV5-8
CDR3aa: ASSLAGYGYT

v_gene: TRBV9
CDR3aa: ASSAITGVDTQY

v_gene: TRBV28
CDR3aa: ASSVATSGRAITGELF

v_gene: TRBV28
CDR3aa: ASSFRADTQY

v_gene: TRBV7-2
CDR3aa: ASSLSRGSYEQY

v_gene: TRBV29-1
CDR3aa: SVTPKGGTEAF

v_gene: TRBV24-1
CDR3aa: ATSETGNTIY

v_gene: TRBV19
CDR3aa: ASKRGPTEKGYT

v_gene: TRBV6-2/TRBV6-3
CDR3aa: ASSIGGNQPQH

v_gene: TRBV16
CDR3aa: ASSQRGLGNTIY

v_gene: TRBV24-1
CDR3aa: ATSDRQGRHNEQF

v_gene: TRBV5-4
CDR3aa: ASSLETGGLRNEQF

v_gene: TRBV3-1/TRBV3-2
CDR3aa: ASSQALLRGGYEQY

v_gene: TRBV4-3
CDR3aa: ASSQDGRGNEKLF

v_gene: TRBV19
CDR3aa: ASTSSGRATGNTIY

v_gene: TRBV4-3
CDR3aa: ASSLFAGTGEHEQY

v_gene: TRBV5-5
CDR3aa: ASSPLPGRQPQH

v_gene: TRBV7-6
CDR3aa: ASSLRGQGGETQY

v_gene: TRBV28
CDR3aa: ASSLRHRGSEQY

v_gene: TRBV28
CDR3aa: ASSPSRGPRGYGYT

v_gene: TRBV20-1
CDR3aa: SASGSSGFTDTQY

v_gene: TRBV29-1
CDR3aa: SVQQGKGNTEAF

v_gene: TRBV5-5
CDR3aa: ASSPTVGGTDTQY

v_gene: TRBV28
CDR3aa: ASSLFAGGRSNEQY

v_gene: TRBV2
CDR3aa: ASSRDRLNQPQH

v_gene: TRBV7-2
CDR3aa: ASSPRIAGTGDYEQY

v_gene: TRBV28
CDR3aa: ATGDRGNSPLH

v_gene: TRBV10-3
CDR3aa: AIGSGETSGNNEQF

v_gene: TRBV4-2
CDR3aa: ASSATETSGEQF

v_gene: TRBV7-8
CDR3aa: ASSLGTANTQY

v_gene: TRBV24-1
CDR3aa: ATSQYSNQPQH

v_gene: TRBV6-4
CDR3aa: ASSGRRTDTQY

v_gene: TRBV24-1
CDR3aa: ATSVRGGPSETQY

v_gene: TRBV14
CDR3aa: ASSQELQGKKAF

v_gene: TRBV30
CDR3aa: AWSPGGGARDTQY

v_gene: TRBV6-5
CDR3aa: ASTLLTSNEQF

v_gene: TRBV4-3
CDR3aa: ASSFRTSSYEQY

v_gene: TRBV7-9
CDR3aa: ASRHAGVGTDTQY

v_gene: TRBV4-2
CDR3aa: ASSQDQARGSEQY

v_gene: TRBV29-1
CDR3aa: SVGQATNEKLF

v_gene: TRBV9
CDR3aa: ATPPSRDETNEKLF

v_gene: TRBV19
CDR3aa: ASSIAGGELF